This T cell receptor beta chain was sequenced for a study of human T cells and chemical hapten exposure (dated by TCRdb to 2020 to 2023). As for the study more broadly: For sensitization, 2% DPC in acetone was applied to a roughly 2 cm by roughly 2 cm area of upper inner arm skin. Weekly therapeutic DPC doses were additionally applied to the scalp of patients throughout the roughly 26-week study period. Patch tests used Finn chambers with 0.01% DPC on the upper back, scored after 6 days by International Contact Dermatitis Research Group standards. The patient cohort, mostly female, included alopecia areata with under or over 50% scalp involvement, alopecia totalis and alopecia universalis. The libraries were sequenced as a pool, and the TCR yield per sample differed mostly because of small variations in library volumes within the pool. The study tracked peripheral blood TCR repertoire changes in vivo during primary and secondary sensitization to the hapten diphenylcyclopropenone (DPC) in alopecia patients. Blood samples were taken from patients before sensitization (week 0) and then at 2, 6 and about 24 weeks after DPC sensitization. For TCR sequencing, blood came from some 31 alopecia patients at anywhere from one to four time points (pre-sensitization, 2, 6 and 24 weeks). The paper as a whole reports these results and caveats: Significantly more large CDR3 similarity clusters were formed by expanded TCRs than by pre-sensitization or healthy control sets, consistent with antigen-driven responses. After repeated subsampling, the strength of the expansion versus patch-test correlation and the threshold at which it became significant changed. Because every patient had alopecia, a presumed autoimmune disease, the patients' immune response might differ from that of healthy individuals. The number of PT1 expanded TCRs positively correlated with patch test score, significant at thresholds 8, 16 and 32 but not 4. DPC sensitization did not change how many TCRs were above 1 in 1000 frequency, and no evidence was found of alterations in global repertoire structure.

The CDR3 starts with the cysteine, ends with the phenylalanine, and has 13 residues. Kept here is only the CDR3 DNA, which spans 39 bases and is read in frame from base 1. CDR1 and CDR2 are read off the germline V gene as WSHSY and SAAADI. V and J are truncated by 7 bases and 6 bases respectively, leaving an intervening sequence of 15 bases. This clonotype was counted at least ten times. Its antigen has not been determined. Base qualities are missing; no much larger clone stands one base away. What this sample's time point label stands for: patch test 1, 2 weeks after DPC sensitization. Sample treatment or condition, as interpreted from the label and publication: therapeutic diphenylcyclopropenone sensitization with weekly scalp DPC. At every patch-test visit, the blood draw took place before the patch test was put on. To be eligible, patients had to be aged 18 to 70, diagnosed with alopecia and judged suitable for DPC therapy, while pregnant patients were excluded. Total RNA was isolated from unfractionated whole blood collected in Tempus Blood RNA tubes.

Libraries were constructed by RACE. TCRdb lists the instrument as NextSeq 500. During library preparation, unique molecular identifiers were attached to individual cDNA molecules so that TCRs could be counted quantitatively and reproducibly. Each blood RNA sample was used to sequence both TCR alpha and TCR beta chains. The authors' analysis ran thus. Samples had a median of roughly 87,000 TCRs, with a range from roughly 20,000 to 690,600. V, J and CDR3 annotation of the TCR reads was carried out using the Decombinator software suite. For PS versus PT1 abundance plots, all samples were subsampled to the same number of TCRs (28,000). Expanded TCRs were defined as absent before sensitization and observed at least eight times at the 2-week time point. TCRdb took the public reads, trimmed them with fastp at Q25, ran MiXCR for clone calling and kept in-frame beta chains. Identical CDR3 protein sequences are pooled into one entry, listed with their most common genes and DNA. The V and J calls and clone size are TCRdb's, not the authors'. This sample is represented by about 49,000 distinct CDR3 sequences; around 9% of them were singletons. The ten largest clones take up just under 4.5% of the sample.

The sample in question was whole blood, obtained in connection with sensitization to the hapten diphenylcyclopropenone (DPC). This chain is built from TRBV10-2 and TRBJ1-2, with TRBD1 as a weak D call on 6 bases. The source of this sequence is a woman aged 50 to 60 with alopecia areata. Some clones in this sample may be carry-over from other donors' samples. In nucleotides, the sequence is TGCGCCAGCATGGGACAAGGAGTAGATGGCTACACCTTC. Its protein product is CASMGQGVDGYTF.